This T cell receptor beta chain derives from a study of T cell responses to AZD1222 COVID-19 vaccine. The wider study: Pooling covered second doses at about 4 or about 12 weeks.

Sequencing was performed with immunoSEQ multiplex PCR; in TCRdb, only in-frame clones are kept and a portion is missing. The top ten clones hold around 5.9% of a sample with about 160,000 clones, roughly 86% of them seen once. This TCR derives from an adult in good health. Source: peripheral blood, taken on day 0 of AZD1222 vaccination.

The CDR3 nucleotides read TGCGCCAGCAGTGACAGCTCAAATTCACCCCTCCACTTT. It yields the protein CASSDSSNSPLHF. The chain couples TRBV5-1 to TRBJ1-6; tentatively, D is TRBD1 (5 bases). The CDR3 length is 13 residues. Trimming stripped 5 bases from V and 7 bases from J, with 10 bases between. Germline V gene data show CDR1 as SGHRS and CDR2 as YFSETQ.